This TCR beta chain emerged from a study of T cell responses to AZD1222 COVID-19 vaccine. In the case of this clone: What it binds is not known.

Profiled with immunoSEQ multiplex PCR; TCRdb holds only in-frame clones, not every one. This table holds about 130,000 clones, approximately 95% found once. Trimming removed 4 bases from V and 5 bases from J, with 8 bases in between. The germline CDR1 and CDR2 sequences are LGHNT and FRNRAP. The CDR3 has 12 amino acids. Analysis merged second doses at about 4 or about 12 weeks. The study, taken as a whole, reports: Spike-specific TCR repertoires showed rising breadth and depth after two AZD1222 doses. Females outnumbered males among donors, who were mostly white British; clonal diversity was possibly underestimated. No repertoire was sampled before or during the peak T cell response, only after it.

The rearrangement uses TRBV12-5 and TRBJ2-5; no reliable D call. The receptor was derived from an adult who received the AZD1222 COVID-19 vaccine. The sequencing used peripheral blood, collected 28 days after the second AZD1222 dose. The CDR3 DNA is TGTGCTAGTGGTTCCGAGTGGGAGACCCAGTACTTC. Translating gives CASGSEWETQYF.